Each of the 5 T cell receptor beta chains below was sequenced from the same sample in a study of OX40 agonist ivuxolimab in advanced cancers. The protocol was immunoSEQ multiplex PCR, while the TCRdb copy is restricted to in-frame clones and leaves out a portion. The sample lists some 28,000 clones; around 85% were seen once. Sequences were derived from CD4+ or CD8+ T cells sorted from blood, sampled in a trial of the OX40 agonist ivuxolimab. The receptor source for this set is an adult with an advanced solid tumor such as melanoma, head and neck, liver or kidney cancer.

This chain connects TRBV7-9 to TRBJ2-7; TRBD1 is a possible D gene (5 bases). Germline V gene lookup returns CDR1 SEHNR and CDR2 FQNEAQ (reference sequence). V was shortened by 4 bases and J by 7 bases, with 17 bases between the two germline ends. The length of the CDR3 is 14 residues. CDR3 sequence: CASSSIDSSREQYF. CDR3 coding DNA: TGTGCCAGCAGCTCGATCGACAGTTCTAGGGAGCAGTACTTC. Drawing the rest from reference TRBV7-9 and TRBJ2-7, the complete variable domain is DTGVSQNPRHKITKRGQNVTFRCDPISEHNRLYWYRQTLGQGPEFLTYFQNEAQLEKSRLLSDRFSAERPKGSFSTLEIQRTEQGDSAMYLCASSSIDSSREQYFGPGTRLTVT.

This chain connects TRBV6-6 to TRBJ1-1, with no clear D. From germline, CDR1 is MNHNY and CDR2 SVGAGI (reference sequence). There are 13 residues in the CDR3. Between the trimmed V and J ends, which lost 4 bases and 2 bases, there was a span of 8 bases. The CDR3, as DNA: TGTGCCAGCAGTTCTGAGATTAACACTGAAGCTTTCTTT. Its protein is CASSSEINTEAFF.

CDR3 DNA: TGCGCCAGCAGTGACCAGGGCTGGGACGAGCAGTACTTC. Its protein is CASSDQGWDEQYF. This chain links TRBV10-1 with TRBJ2-7; maybe TRBD1 (5 bases). The ends were cut back, 3 bases at V and 5 bases at J, with 11 bases in the middle. Germline V gene sequence: CDR1 WNHNN, CDR2 SYGVQD (reference sequence). CDR3 length equals 13 residues.

The V gene is TRBV4-1, the J gene TRBJ1-6; D might be TRBD1 (6 bases). Trimming took off 0 bases at V and 9 bases at J, with 18 bases between the two ends. The CDR3 sequence is 17 residues long. Germline values: CDR1 MGHRA, CDR2 YSYEKL. The CDR3 loop is CASSQEMPTGFGSPLHF. DNA of the CDR3: TGCGCCAGCAGCCAAGAAATGCCTACAGGGTTTGGTTCACCCCTCCACTTT.

The chain combines TRBV6-6 with TRBJ1-2; possible D gene TRBD1, 6 bases. This CDR3 comprises 15 residues. V lost 2 bases and J 8 bases, leaving 18 bases between the germline ends. The germline V gene has CDR1 MNHNY and CDR2 SVGAGI (reference sequence). Written as DNA, the CDR3 is TGTGCCAGCAGTTACCAGGGGCTGGTATCGTCCGGCTACACCTTC. It codes for CASSYQGLVSSGYTF.